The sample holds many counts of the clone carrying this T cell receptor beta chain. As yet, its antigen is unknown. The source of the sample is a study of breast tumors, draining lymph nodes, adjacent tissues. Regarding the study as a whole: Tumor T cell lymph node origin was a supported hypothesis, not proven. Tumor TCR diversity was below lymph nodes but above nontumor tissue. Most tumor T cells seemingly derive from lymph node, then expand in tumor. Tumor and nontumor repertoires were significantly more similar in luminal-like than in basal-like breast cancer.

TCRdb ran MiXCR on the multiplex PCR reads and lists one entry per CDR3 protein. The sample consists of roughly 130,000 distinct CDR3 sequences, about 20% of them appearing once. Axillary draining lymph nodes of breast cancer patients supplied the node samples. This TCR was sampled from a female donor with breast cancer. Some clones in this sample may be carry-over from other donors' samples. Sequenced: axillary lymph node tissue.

The CDR3 region has the DNA TGCAGCGCGGGACAGAGCAATCAGCCCCAGCATTTT. It specifies CSAGQSNQPQHF. The chain uses TRBV20-1 and TRBJ1-5, with TRBD1 matching 7 bases. CDR1 DFQATT and CDR2 SNEGSKA come from the germline V gene (reference sequence). The CDR3 consists of 12 residues.